A single sample is the source of the 26 T cell receptor beta chains below, sequenced in a study of Graves' ophthalmopathy and Graves' hyperthyroidism. Amplification of the TCR beta CDR3 regions used RNA transcripts (as template). An initial RT-PCR round employing HTBI primers preceded a second-round multiplex PCR. TCRdb itself ran the multiplex PCR reads through MiXCR, one entry per CDR3 protein. The sample shows 1 million to 1.3 million distinct CDR3 sequences, about two fifths of them seen only once. Sequencing was performed on peripheral blood or thyroid tissue (not recorded which). These receptors all come from an adult man with Graves' hyperthyroidism.

V is TRBV20-1 and J is TRBJ2-3; TRBD2 aligns across 7 bases. The V segment lost 6 bases and the J segment 0 bases; nucleotides outside the gene matches: 9. The CDR3 length is 15 residues. Germline-derived CDR1 and CDR2 are DFQATT and SNEGSKA (reference sequence). The CDR3 region is CSATGGGISTDTQYF. CDR3 in DNA: TGCAGTGCAACAGGCGGGGGTATTAGCACAGATACGCAGTATTTT.

This clonotype was observed once. The chain recombines TRBV7-2 with TRBJ2-7; D is unresolved. Trimming left V 0 bases short and J 2 bases short, with 8 bases between. Germline values: CDR1 SGHTA, CDR2 FQGNSA. The CDR3 spans 14 residues. As DNA, the CDR3 is TGTGCCAGCAGCTTAGCGGTTCCCACCTACGAGCAGTACTTC. It yields the protein CASSLAVPTYEQYF.

This clonotype was observed at least ten times. This chain connects TRBV5-1 to TRBJ2-2; D is unclear. Trimming took off 0 bases at V and 4 bases at J, with 7 bases between the two ends. This CDR3 region has 14 residues. The germline V gene has CDR1 SGHRS and CDR2 YFSETQ. The DNA of the CDR3 is TGCGCCAGCAGCTTGGTCCCCTTCACCGGGGAGCTGTTTTTT. It translates to CASSLVPFTGELFF.

The rearrangement joins TRBV7-2 to TRBJ2-5; D gene ambiguous. The CDR3 consists of 12 residues. Trimming removed 1 base at V and 11 bases at J, with 11 bases between. Germline V gene lookup returns CDR1 SGHTA and CDR2 FQGNSA. Here the CDR3 DNA reads TGTGCCAGCAGCTTAGGGGGTAGGAGTCAGTACTTC. Its protein is CASSLGGRSQYF.

In regard to this clonotype: At one boundary the junction diverges from the germline segment, which might be a read error. CDR3 nucleotides: TGCGCTAGCAGGGGGCTTAGTCAGCCCCAGCATTTT. It yields the protein CASRGLSQPQHF. The chain combines TRBV10-1 with TRBJ1-5; 8 bases are a match to TRBD1. CDR3 length: 12 amino acids. Germline CDR1 and CDR2: WNHNN and SYGVQD (reference sequence).

This clonotype was detected a few times. The junction departs from the called germline gene at one end, perhaps through a read error. The J gene is TRBJ1-2, the V gene TRBV24-1, with D unresolved. The CDR3 has 14 amino acids. Germline loops: CDR1 KGHDR, CDR2 SFDVKD. DNA of the CDR3: TGTGCCAGCAGTTACGCCCGCCGGCCCTATGGCTACACCTTC. Protein product: CASSYARRPYGYTF.

This clonotype was seen more than once but under ten times. The V and J genes are TRBV7-9 and TRBJ2-7; TRBD2 agrees at 12 bases. Trimming cost V 1 base and J 7 bases; bases outside gene matches: 5. This CDR3 has 15 residues. Germline V gene data show CDR1 as SEHNR and CDR2 as FQNEAQ (reference sequence). In DNA form, the CDR3 reads TGTGCCAGCAGCTTAGTAAGACTAGCGGGGGAAGAGCAGTACTTC. It is translated as CASSLVRLAGEEQYF.

This clonotype showed up many times. The chain links TRBV15 to TRBJ2-5, with D perhaps assigned TRBD1 or TRBD2 (5 bases each). Per germline, CDR1 LNHNV and CDR2 YYDKDF (reference sequence). The CDR3 is 17 residues long. Trimming took off 5 bases at V and 0 bases at J, with 19 bases between the two ends. Here the CDR3 DNA reads TGTGCCACCAGCCCTACGAGGGGACGACAGAACCAAGAGACCCAGTACTTC. This gives the protein CATSPTRGRQNQETQYF.

This clonotype was found a few times. At one end, the junction sequence differs from germline, possibly due to a read error. This sequence joins TRBV28 and TRBJ1-2; no definite D call. CDR1 MDHEN and CDR2 SYDVKM come from the germline V gene. CDR3 size: 13 residues. CDR3 in amino acids: CASSVAFNCGYTF. The CDR3 coding sequence is TGTGCCAGCAGTGTGGCGTTCAACTGTGGCTACACCTTC.

V and J are TRBV16 and TRBJ1-3, with no clear D. In germline, CDR1 is KGHSY, CDR2 FQNENV. The V gene lost 0 bases and the J gene lost 0 bases, with 3 bases spanning the gap. This CDR3 is 14 amino acids long. This CDR3 is CASSQSDSGNTIYF. The CDR3 bases are TGTGCCAGCAGCCAATCCGACTCTGGAAACACCATATATTTT.

The chain uses TRBV4-3 and TRBJ2-7; 8 bases match TRBD2. The germline V gene has CDR1 LGHNA and CDR2 YSLEER. CDR3 length equals 14 residues. With V trimmed by 4 bases and J by 7 bases, 9 bases remained unmatched. CDR3 DNA sequence: TGCGCCAGCAGCCGGGTAAGCGGGAGCGGTGAGCAGTACTTC. Translated: CASSRVSGSGEQYF.

The chain joins TRBV15 to TRBJ2-1, with D possibly being TRBD1 or TRBD2 (5 bases each). The CDR3 is 16 residues long. CDR1 is LNHNV, CDR2 YYDKDF, per germline (reference sequence). Trimming took off 0 bases at V and 0 bases at J, with 9 bases between the two ends. The CDR3 region is CATSRDTGASYNEQFF. The CDR3 DNA is TGTGCCACCAGCAGAGATACCGGGGCCTCCTACAATGAGCAGTTCTTC.

At least ten counts were recorded for this clonotype. The chain employs TRBV5-1 and TRBJ1-6; D is possibly TRBD1 (5 bases). Trimming removed 0 bases at V and 6 bases at J, with 10 bases between. Germline CDR1 is SGHRS and CDR2 is YFSETQ. CDR3 size: 15 residues. In DNA, the CDR3 is TGCGCCAGCAGCTTGGAGGCAGGGATTAATTCACCCCTCCACTTT. It yields the protein CASSLEAGINSPLHF.

The V gene is TRBV15, the J gene TRBJ1-6; 11 nucleotides agree with TRBD1. Trimming removed 5 bases from V and 10 bases from J; junction bases left unmatched: 7. The germline CDR1 and CDR2 sequences are LNHNV and YYDKDF (reference sequence). The CDR3 is 15 amino acids. The CDR3 DNA sequence: TGTGCCACCAGCCCGCGAGGGACAGGGGGATCACCCCTCCACTTT. Its translation: CATSPRGTGGSPLHF.

This clonotype was found many times. This chain links TRBV19 with TRBJ1-2; 8 nucleotides align to TRBD1. This CDR3 is 11 amino acids long. Trimming cost V 6 bases and J 6 bases; bases outside gene matches: 0. Germline values: CDR1 LNHDA, CDR2 SQIVND (reference sequence). The CDR3 is CASRQGDGYTF. The CDR3 DNA sequence: TGTGCCAGTAGACAGGGGGATGGCTACACCTTC.

J is TRBJ2-2 and V is TRBV6-2 or TRBV6-3; tentative D call: TRBD2 (5 bases). Germline values: CDR1 MNHEY, CDR2 SVGEGT. The V end was cut by 8 bases, the J end by 4 bases, with 14 bases between. This CDR3 has 14 amino acids. The CDR3 DNA reads TGTGCCAGCGCTCCGGTTCGGGGCACCGGGGAGCTGTTTTTT. Translating it yields CASAPVRGTGELFF.

V gene TRBV18 combines with J gene TRBJ2-5; 9 bases line up with TRBD1. Per the germline V gene, CDR1 is KGHSH and CDR2 is LQKENI. Unmatched junction bases numbered 6, after V lost 6 bases and J lost 4 bases. The CDR3 runs 14 residues. CDR3 sequence (DNA): TGTGCCAGCTCCCAAGGGACAGGGACAGAGACCCAGTACTTC. Its translation is CASSQGTGTETQYF.

J is TRBJ2-2 and V is TRBV29-1, with D unclear. The CDR3 has 12 residues. CDR1 is SQVTM and CDR2 is ANQGSEA in the germline V gene. With 8 bases removed from V and 1 base from J, the gap between germline ends came to 8 bases. The CDR3 sequence is CSLSLNTGELFF. Written as DNA, the CDR3 is TGCAGCTTGTCATTGAACACCGGGGAGCTGTTTTTT.

The chain has TRBV6-5 and TRBJ1-6, with 7 bases aligning to TRBD1. The CDR3 contains 13 residues. J lost 6 bases, V lost 6 bases, and 2 bases had no gene match. The V gene's germline CDR1 is MNHEY and CDR2 SVGAGI. The CDR3 sequence: CASRGTANSPLHF. CDR3 coding DNA: TGTGCCAGCAGGGGGACAGCTAATTCACCCCTCCACTTT.

This clonotype was detected many times. DNA for the CDR3: TGCAGTGCTAGGGACAGCCCCTACGAGCAGTACTTC. Amino acid sequence: CSARDSPYEQYF. The chain carries TRBV20-1 and TRBJ2-7; D possibly corresponds to TRBD1 (6 bases). The CDR3 consists of 12 residues. V lost 3 bases and J lost 2, with 8 bases in between. From germline, CDR1 is DFQATT and CDR2 SNEGSKA (reference sequence).

The chain recombines TRBV29-1 with TRBJ1-3, with D perhaps TRBD1 (6 bases). The CDR3 loop spans 16 amino acids. Trimming pared 8 bases from V and 0 bases from J, leaving 20 bases between. CDR1 and CDR2 (germline): SQVTM, ANQGSEA. CDR3 in amino acids: CSSYSTGRVSGNTIYF. CDR3 nucleotide sequence: TGCAGCAGTTACTCGACAGGACGGGTCTCTGGAAACACCATATATTTT.

This clonotype was counted at least ten times. The gene calls are TRBV11-2 and TRBJ1-6, with a possible D match to TRBD1 (5 bases). Trimming stripped 10 bases from V and 9 bases from J, with 22 bases between. Germline values: CDR1 SGHAT, CDR2 FQNNGV. The CDR3 is made up of 15 amino acids. The CDR3 here is CATKGEGMVGSPLHF. DNA of the CDR3: TGTGCCACCAAGGGAGAGGGGATGGTCGGTTCACCCCTCCACTTT.

V and J are TRBV15 and TRBJ1-1; a possible D gene is TRBD1 (5 bases). The ends were cut back, 1 base at V and 0 bases at J, with 6 bases in the middle. This CDR3 region has 14 residues. Looked up from germline, CDR1 is LNHNV and CDR2 is YYDKDF (reference sequence). The CDR3, as DNA: TGTGCCACCAGCAGAGCCAGGGTGAACACTGAAGCTTTCTTT. Protein sequence: CATSRARVNTEAFF.

This clonotype was counted many times. The chain is built from TRBV19 and TRBJ2-5; the D gene is possibly TRBD2 (6 bases). Germline V gene data show CDR1 as LNHDA and CDR2 as SQIVND (reference sequence). The length of the CDR3 is 16 residues. V was trimmed by 4 bases and J by 1 base, leaving 16 bases between them. The CDR3 region is CASSTLPGGAQETQYF. CDR3 nucleotides: TGTGCCAGTAGTACTCTTCCCGGGGGTGCCCAAGAGACCCAGTACTTC.

This clonotype appeared a few times. The J gene is TRBJ2-7, the V gene TRBV12-3 or TRBV12-4, with unresolved D. The germline V and J ends were trimmed by 8 bases and 4 bases, with 12 bases remaining between them. There are 12 residues in the CDR3. CDR3: CASGNKKYEQYF. The CDR3 DNA sequence: TGTGCCAGCGGGAACAAGAAATACGAGCAGTACTTC.

This clonotype has only one observation. V is TRBV29-1 and J is TRBJ2-7; the match to TRBD1 covers 11 bases. The CDR3 loop spans 14 amino acids. Germline V lookup: CDR1 SQVTM, CDR2 ANQGSEA. V lost 6 bases to trimming and J lost 7 bases; unmatched junction nucleotides: 11. For the CDR3, the DNA is TGCAGCGTATCCGGGACAGGGGGTACGGGGGAGCAGTACTTC. Translated, it gives CSVSGTGGTGEQYF.